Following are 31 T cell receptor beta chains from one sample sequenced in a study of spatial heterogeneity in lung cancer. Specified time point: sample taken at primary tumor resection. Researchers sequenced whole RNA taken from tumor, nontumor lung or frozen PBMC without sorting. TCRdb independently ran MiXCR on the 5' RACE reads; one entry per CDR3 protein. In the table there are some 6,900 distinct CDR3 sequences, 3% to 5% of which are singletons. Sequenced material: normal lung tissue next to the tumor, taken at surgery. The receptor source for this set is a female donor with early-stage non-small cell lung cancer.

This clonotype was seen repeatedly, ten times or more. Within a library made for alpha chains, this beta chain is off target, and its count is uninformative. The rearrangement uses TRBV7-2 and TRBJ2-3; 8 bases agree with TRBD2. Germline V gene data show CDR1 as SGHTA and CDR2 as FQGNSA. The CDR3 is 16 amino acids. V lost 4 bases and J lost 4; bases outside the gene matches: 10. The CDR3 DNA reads TGTGCCAGCAGCTCCCGAGTAGCGGGGACCTCAGATACGCAGTATTTT. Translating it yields CASSSRVAGTSDTQYF.

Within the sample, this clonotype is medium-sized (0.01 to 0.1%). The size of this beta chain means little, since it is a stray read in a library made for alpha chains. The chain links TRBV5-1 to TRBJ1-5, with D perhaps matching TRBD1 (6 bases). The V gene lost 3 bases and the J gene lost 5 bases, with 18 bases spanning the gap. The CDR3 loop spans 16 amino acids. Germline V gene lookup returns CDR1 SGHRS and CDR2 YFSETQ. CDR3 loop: CASSSGQGGPYQPQHF. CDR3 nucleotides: TGCGCCAGCAGCTCGGGACAAGGGGGACCTTATCAGCCCCAGCATTTT. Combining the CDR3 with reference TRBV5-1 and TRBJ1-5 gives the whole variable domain KAGVTQTPRYLIKTRGQQVTLSCSPISGHRSVSWYQQTPGQGLQFLFEYFSETQRNKGNFPGRFSGRQFSNSRSEMNVSTLELGDSALYLCASSSGQGGPYQPQHFGDGTRLSIL.

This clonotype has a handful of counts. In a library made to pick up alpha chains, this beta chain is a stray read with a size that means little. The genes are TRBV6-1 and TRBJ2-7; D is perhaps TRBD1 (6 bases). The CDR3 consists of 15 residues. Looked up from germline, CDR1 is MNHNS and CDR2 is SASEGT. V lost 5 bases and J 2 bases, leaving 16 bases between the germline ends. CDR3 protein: CASSLRQELTYEQYF. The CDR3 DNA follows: TGTGCCAGCAGTCTCCGACAGGAGCTTACCTACGAGCAGTACTTC.

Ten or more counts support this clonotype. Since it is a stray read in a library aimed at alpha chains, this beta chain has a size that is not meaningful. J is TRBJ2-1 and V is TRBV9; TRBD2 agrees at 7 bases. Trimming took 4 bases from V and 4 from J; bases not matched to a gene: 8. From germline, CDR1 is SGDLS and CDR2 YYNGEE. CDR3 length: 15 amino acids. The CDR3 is CASSPHASGYNEQFF. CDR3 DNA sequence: TGTGCCAGCAGCCCACACGCTAGCGGATACAATGAGCAGTTCTTC.

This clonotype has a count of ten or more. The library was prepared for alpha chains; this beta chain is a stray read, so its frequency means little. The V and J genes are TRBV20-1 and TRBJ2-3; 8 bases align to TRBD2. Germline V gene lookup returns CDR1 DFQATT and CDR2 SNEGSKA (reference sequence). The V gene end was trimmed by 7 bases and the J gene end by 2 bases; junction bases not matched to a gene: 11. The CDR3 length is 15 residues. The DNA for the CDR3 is TGCAGTGTTCATGGAGCGGGGGTGGACACAGATACGCAGTATTTT. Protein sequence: CSVHGAGVDTDTQYF.

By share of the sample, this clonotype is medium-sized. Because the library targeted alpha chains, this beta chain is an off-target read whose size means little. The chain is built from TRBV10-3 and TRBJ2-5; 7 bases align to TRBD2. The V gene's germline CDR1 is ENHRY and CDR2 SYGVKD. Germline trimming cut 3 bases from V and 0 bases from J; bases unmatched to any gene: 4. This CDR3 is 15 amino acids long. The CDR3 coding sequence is TGTGCCATCAGTGAAGGGCGGGGGAACCAAGAGACCCAGTACTTC. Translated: CAISEGRGNQETQYF.

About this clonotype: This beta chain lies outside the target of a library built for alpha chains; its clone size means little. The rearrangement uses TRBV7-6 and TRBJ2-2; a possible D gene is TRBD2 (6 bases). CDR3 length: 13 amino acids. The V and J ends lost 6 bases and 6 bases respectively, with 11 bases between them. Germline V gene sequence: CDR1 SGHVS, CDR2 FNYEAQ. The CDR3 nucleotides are TGTGCCAGCAGTTCGGGGGTACCCGGGGAGCTGTTTTTT. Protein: CASSSGVPGELFF.

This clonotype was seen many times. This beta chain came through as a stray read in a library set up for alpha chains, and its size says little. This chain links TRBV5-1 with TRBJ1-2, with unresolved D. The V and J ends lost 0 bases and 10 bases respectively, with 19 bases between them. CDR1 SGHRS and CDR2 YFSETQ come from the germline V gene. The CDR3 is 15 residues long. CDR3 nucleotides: TGCGCCAGCAGCTTGGGGGCAACGGGAGTAAATTACTACACCTTC. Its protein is CASSLGATGVNYYTF.

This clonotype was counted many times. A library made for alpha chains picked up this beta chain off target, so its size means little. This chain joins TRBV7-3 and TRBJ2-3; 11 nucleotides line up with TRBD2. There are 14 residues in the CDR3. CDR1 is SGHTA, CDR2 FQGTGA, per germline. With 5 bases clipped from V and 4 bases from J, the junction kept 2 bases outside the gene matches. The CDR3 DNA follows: TGTGCCAGCAGCCTAGCGGGGGGCGCAGATACGCAGTATTTT. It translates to CASSLAGGADTQYF.

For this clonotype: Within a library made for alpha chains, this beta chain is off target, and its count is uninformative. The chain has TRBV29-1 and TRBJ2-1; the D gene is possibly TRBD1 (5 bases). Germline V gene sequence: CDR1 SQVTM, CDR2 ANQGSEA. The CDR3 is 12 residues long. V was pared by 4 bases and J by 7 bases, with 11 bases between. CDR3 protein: CSVVPGQNEQFF. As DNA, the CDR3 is TGCAGCGTTGTTCCAGGGCAGAATGAGCAGTTCTTC.

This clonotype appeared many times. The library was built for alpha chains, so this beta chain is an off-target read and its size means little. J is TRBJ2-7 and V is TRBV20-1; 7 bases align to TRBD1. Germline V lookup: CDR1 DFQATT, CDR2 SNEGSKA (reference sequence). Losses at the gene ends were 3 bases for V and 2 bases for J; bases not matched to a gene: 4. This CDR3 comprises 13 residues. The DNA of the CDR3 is TGCAGTGCTAGCAGGCAGGGGGCCTACGAGCAGTACTTC. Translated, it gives CSASRQGAYEQYF.

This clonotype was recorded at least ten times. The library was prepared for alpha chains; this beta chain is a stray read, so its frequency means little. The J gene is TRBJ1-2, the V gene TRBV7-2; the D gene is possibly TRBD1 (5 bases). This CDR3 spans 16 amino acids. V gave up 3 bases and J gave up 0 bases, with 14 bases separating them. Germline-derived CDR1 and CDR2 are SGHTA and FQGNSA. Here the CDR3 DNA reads TGTGCCAGCAGCTTTAGGGGCGGATCCACTAACTATGGCTACACCTTC. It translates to CASSFRGGSTNYGYTF. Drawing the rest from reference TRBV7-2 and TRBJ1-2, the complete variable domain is GAGVSQSPSNKVTEKGKDVELRCDPISGHTALYWYRQSLGQGLEFLIYFQGNSAPDKSGLPSDRFSAERTGGSVSTLTIQRTQQEDSAVYLCASSFRGGSTNYGYTFGSGTRLTVV.

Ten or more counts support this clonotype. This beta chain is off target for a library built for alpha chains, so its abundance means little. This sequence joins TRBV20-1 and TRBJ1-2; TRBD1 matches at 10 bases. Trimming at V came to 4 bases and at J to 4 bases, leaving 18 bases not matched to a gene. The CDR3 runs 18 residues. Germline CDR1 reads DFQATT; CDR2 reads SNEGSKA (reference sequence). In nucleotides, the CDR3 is TGCAGTGCTAAATTCCGGGACAGGGGAATTTTAGCAATCTATGGCTACACCTTC. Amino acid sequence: CSAKFRDRGILAIYGYTF.

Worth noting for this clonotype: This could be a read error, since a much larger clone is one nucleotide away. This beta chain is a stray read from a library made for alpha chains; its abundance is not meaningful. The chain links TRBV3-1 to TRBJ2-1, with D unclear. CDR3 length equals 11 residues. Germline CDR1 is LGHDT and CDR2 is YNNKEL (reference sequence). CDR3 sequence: CASNQARIQFF. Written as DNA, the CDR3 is TGTGCCAGCAACCAAGCTCGGATTCAGTTCTTC.

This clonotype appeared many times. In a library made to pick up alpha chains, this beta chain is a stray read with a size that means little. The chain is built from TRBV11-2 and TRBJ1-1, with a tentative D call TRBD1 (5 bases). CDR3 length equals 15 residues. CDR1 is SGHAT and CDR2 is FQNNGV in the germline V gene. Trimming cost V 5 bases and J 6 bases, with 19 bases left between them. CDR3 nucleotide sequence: TGTGCCAGCAGCCTCACGCAGGGAGGGTTCGCTGAAGCTTTCTTT. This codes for CASSLTQGGFAEAFF. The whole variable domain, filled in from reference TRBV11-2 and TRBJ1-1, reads EAGVAQSPRYKIIEKRQSVAFWCNPISGHATLYWYQQILGQGPKLLIQFQNNGVVDDSQLPKDRFSAERLKGVDSTLKIQPAKLEDSAVYLCASSLTQGGFAEAFFGQGTRLTVV.

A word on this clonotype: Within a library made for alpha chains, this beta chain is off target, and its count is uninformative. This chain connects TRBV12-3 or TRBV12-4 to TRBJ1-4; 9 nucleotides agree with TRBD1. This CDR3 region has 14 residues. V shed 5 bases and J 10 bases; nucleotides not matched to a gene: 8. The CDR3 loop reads CASSQGDRERKLFF. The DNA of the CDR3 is TGTGCCAGCAGTCAGGGGGACAGGGAAAGAAAACTGTTTTTT.

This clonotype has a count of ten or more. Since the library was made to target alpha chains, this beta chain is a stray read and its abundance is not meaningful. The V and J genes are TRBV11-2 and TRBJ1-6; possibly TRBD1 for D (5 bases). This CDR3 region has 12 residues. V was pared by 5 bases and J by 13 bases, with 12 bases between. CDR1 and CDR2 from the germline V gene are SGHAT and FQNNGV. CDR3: CASSPPYRPLHF. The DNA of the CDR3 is TGTGCCAGCAGCCCACCGTACAGGCCCCTCCACTTT.

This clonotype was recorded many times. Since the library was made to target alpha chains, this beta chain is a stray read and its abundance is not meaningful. The CDR3 DNA is TGTGCCAGCAGCCTTCCAGGGGGAAAATCAGGAGGGGCTTTCTTT. Protein sequence: CASSLPGGKSGGAFF. V and J are TRBV7-9 and TRBJ1-1, with TRBD1 identical over 7 bases. This CDR3 is 15 amino acids long. V shed 5 bases, J shed 11 bases, and the junction held 17 bases outside the gene matches. The germline V gene encodes CDR1 SEHNR and CDR2 FQNEAQ (reference sequence).

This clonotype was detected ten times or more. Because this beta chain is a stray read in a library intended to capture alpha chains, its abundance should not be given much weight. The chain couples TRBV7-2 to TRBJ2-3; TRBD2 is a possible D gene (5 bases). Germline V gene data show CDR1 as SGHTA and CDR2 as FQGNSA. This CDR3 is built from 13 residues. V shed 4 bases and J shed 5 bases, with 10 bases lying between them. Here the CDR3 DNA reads TGTGCCAGCAGCTATCACCGGGGAGATACGCAGTATTTT. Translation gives CASSYHRGDTQYF.

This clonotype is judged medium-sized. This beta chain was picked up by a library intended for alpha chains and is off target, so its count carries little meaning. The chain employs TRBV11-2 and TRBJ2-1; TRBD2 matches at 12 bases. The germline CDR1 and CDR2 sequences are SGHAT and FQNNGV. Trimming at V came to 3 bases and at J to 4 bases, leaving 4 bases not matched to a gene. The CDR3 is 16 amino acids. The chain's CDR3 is CASSLGLAGGYNEQFF. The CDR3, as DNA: TGTGCCAGCAGCTTGGGGCTAGCGGGGGGGTACAATGAGCAGTTCTTC.

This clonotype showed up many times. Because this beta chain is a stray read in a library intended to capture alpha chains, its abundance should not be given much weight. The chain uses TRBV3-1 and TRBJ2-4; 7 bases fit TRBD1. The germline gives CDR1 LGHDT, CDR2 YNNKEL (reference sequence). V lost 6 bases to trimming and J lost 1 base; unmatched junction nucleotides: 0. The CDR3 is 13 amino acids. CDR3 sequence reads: CASRQGAKNIQYF. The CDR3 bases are TGTGCCAGCAGACAGGGGGCCAAAAACATTCAGTACTTC.

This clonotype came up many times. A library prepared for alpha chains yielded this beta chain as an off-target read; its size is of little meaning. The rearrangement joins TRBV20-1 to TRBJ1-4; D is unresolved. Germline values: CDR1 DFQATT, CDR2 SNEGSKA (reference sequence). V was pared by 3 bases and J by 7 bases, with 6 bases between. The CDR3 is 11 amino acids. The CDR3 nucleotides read TGCAGTGCTAGGGACTTTGAAAAACTGTTTTTT. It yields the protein CSARDFEKLFF.

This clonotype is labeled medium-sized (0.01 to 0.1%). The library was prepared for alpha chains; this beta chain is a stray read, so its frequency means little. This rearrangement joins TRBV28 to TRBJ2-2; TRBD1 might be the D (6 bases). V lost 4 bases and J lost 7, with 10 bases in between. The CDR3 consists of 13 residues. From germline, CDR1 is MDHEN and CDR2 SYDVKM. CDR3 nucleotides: TGTGCCAGCAGTTCCAGGGGAATCGGGGAGCTGTTTTTT. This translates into CASSSRGIGELFF.

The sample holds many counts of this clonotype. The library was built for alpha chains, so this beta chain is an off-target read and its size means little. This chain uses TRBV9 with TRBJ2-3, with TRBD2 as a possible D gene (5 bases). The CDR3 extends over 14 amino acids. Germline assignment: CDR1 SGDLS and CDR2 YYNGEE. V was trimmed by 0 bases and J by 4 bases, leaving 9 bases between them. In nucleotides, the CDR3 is TGTGCCAGCAGCGTAGCTGGGGAGTCAGATACGCAGTATTTT. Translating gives CASSVAGESDTQYF.

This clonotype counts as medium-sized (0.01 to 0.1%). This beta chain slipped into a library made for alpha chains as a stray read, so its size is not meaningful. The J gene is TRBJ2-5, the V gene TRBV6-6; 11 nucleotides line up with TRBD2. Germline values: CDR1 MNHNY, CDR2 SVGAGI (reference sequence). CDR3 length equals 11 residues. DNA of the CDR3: TGTGGTAGCGGGGGGGAGGAGACCCAGTACTTC. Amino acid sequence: CGSGGEETQYF.

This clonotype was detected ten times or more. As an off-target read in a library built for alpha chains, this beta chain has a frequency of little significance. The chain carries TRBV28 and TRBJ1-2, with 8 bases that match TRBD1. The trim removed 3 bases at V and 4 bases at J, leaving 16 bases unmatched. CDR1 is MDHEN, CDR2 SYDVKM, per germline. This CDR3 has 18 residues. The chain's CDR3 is CASSFLDRGTIHGYGYTF. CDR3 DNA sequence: TGTGCCAGCAGTTTCTTAGACAGGGGAACTATTCACGGCTATGGCTACACCTTC.

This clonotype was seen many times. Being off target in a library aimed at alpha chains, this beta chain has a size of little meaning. The DNA of the CDR3 is TGTGCCAGCAGCGTATTTGCAGGGGTGTCTGAAGCTTTCTTT. Translated: CASSVFAGVSEAFF. The V call is TRBV9, the J call TRBJ1-1, with D maybe TRBD1 (6 bases). V was clipped by 1 base and J by 6 bases, with 13 bases between them. Germline V gene data show CDR1 as SGDLS and CDR2 as YYNGEE. The CDR3 has 14 residues.

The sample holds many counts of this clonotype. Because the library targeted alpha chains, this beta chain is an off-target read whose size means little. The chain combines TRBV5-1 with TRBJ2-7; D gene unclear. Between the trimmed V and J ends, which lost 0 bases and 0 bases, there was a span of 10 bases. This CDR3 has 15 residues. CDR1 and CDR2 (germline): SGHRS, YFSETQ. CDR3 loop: CASSLAGQNSYEQYF. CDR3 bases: TGCGCCAGCAGCTTGGCCGGGCAGAACTCCTACGAGCAGTACTTC.

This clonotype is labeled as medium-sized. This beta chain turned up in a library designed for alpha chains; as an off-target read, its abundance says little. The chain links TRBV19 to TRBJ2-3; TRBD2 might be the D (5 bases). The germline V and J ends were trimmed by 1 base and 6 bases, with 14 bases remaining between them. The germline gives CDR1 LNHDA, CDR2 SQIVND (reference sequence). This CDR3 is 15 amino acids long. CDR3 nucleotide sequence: TGTGCCAGTAGTATAGGGACGGAGCCGGGGGATACGCAGTATTTT. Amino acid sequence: CASSIGTEPGDTQYF.

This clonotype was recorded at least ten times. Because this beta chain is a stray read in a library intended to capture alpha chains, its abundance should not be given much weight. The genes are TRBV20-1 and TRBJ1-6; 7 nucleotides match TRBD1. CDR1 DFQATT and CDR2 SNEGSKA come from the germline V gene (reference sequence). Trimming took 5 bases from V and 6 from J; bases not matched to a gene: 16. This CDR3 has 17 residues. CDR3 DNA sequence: TGCAGTGCTGTAGGGACAGATATCCTTACGGCTAATTCACCCCTCCACTTT. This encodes CSAVGTDILTANSPLHF.

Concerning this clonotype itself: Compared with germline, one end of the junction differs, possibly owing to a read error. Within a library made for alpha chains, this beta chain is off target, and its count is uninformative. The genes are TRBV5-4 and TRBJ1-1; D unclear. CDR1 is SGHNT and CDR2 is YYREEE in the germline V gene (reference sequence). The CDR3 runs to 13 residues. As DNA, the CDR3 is TGTGTCAGCAGCTGGGCCCGAAATCCTGAAGCTTTCTTT. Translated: CVSSWARNPEAFF.